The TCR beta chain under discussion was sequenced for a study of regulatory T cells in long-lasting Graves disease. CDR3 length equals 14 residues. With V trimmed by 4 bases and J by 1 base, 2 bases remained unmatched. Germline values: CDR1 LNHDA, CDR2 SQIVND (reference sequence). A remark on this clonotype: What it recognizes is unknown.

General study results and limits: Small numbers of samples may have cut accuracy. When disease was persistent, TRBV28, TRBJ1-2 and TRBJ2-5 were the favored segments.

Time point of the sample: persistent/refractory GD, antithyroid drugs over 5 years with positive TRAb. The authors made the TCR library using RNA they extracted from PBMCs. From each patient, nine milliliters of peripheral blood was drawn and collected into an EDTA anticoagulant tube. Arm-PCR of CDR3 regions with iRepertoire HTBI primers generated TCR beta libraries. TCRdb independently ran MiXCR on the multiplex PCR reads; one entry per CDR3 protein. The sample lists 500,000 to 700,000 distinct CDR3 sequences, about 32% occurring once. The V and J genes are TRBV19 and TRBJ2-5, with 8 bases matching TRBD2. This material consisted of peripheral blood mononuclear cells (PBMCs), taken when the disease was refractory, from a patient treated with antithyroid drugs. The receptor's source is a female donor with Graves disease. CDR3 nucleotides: TGTGCCAGTAGTAAAGCGGGAGTCCAAGAGACCCAGTACTTC. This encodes CASSKAGVQETQYF.